The rows below give T cell receptor beta chains drawn from one sample of a study of CD8+ T cells in alopecia areata. Data came from immunoSEQ multiplex PCR; TCRdb stores just in-frame clones and leaves some out. The sample shows under 350,000 clones, 58% of them seen only once. The sample here was CD4+ T cells sorted from blood, taken at week 24, from a patient treated with tofacitinib. Source of these receptors: a human donor with alopecia areata. Each CDR3 is given with its conserved first and last residue. The D gene is left open where the match is weak. Not all rows give a size; the values are once, few, many and, for expanded clones, a class.

. TRBD2 TRBJ2-1 TRBV5-1 TGCGCCAGCAGGGGACTAGCGACCAACAATGAGCAGTTCTTC CASRGLATNNEQFF
. . TRBJ2-5 TRBV5-1 TGCGCCAGCAGCTCCTCCGGGCCCCTGCAAGAGACCCAGTACTTC CASSSSGPLQETQYF
. . TRBJ2-3 TRBV7-2 TGTGCCAGCAGCCTTCAGGCCACAGATACGCAGTATTTT CASSLQATDTQYF
. . TRBJ2-7 TRBV7-2 TGTGCCAGCAGCCCCCATTTTGGCTCAGCCTACGAGCAGTACTTC CASSPHFGSAYEQYF
. . TRBJ2-2 TRBV9 TGTGCCAGCAGCTCAACGAACACCGGGGAGCTGTTTTTT CASSSTNTGELFF
. TRBD1 TRBJ1-1 TRBV7-9 TGTGCCAGCAGCGGCGGACAGGGACGCAACACTGAAGCTTTCTTT CASSGGQGRNTEAFF
few . TRBJ2-7 TRBV23-1 TGCGCCAGCAGTCAATCTCCACCCGGACAGTACTACGAGCAGTACTTC CASSQSPPGQYYEQYF
. . TRBJ2-7 TRBV30 TGTGCCTGGAGTGTAGCCCGGGGTCAGACCTACGAGCAGTACTTC CAWSVARGQTYEQYF
. TRBD2 TRBJ2-7 TRBV4-1 TGTGCCAGCAGCCCAATGACTAGCGGGACCTACGAGCAGTACTTC CASSPMTSGTYEQYF
. TRBD1 TRBJ2-6 TRBV7-9 TGTGCCAGCAGCGAACCGGCAGGGGGCGGTGGGGCCAACGTCCTGACTTTC CASSEPAGGGGANVLTF
. . TRBJ1-3 TRBV28 TGTGCCAGCAGCTCCTCAGGCAAGGGAAACACCATATATTTT CASSSSGKGNTIYF
. . TRBJ1-1 TRBV5-1 TGCGCCAGCAGCTTTGACAGACCCCATGAAGCTTTCTTT CASSFDRPHEAFF
. . TRBJ1-1 TRBV2 TGTGCCAGCAGTGCGACAGAAAACACTGAAGCTTTCTTT CASSATENTEAFF
. . TRBJ2-1 TRBV5-1 TGCGCCAGCAGCTTGGAGGATGAGCAGTTCTTC CASSLEDEQFF
. . TRBJ2-2 TRBV15 TGTGCCACCAGCAGAATTCAACAGGCGAACACCGGGGAGCTGTTTTTT CATSRIQQANTGELFF
. . TRBJ1-1 TRBV2 TGTGCCAGCAGTGAAAGAGGGGACGGAATGAACACTGAAGCTTTCTTT CASSERGDGMNTEAFF
once . TRBJ1-2 TRBV30 TGTGCCTGGAGACGGGCAGACCCTAACTATGGCTACACCTTC CAWRRADPNYGYTF
. TRBD1 TRBJ1-1 TRBV30 TGTGCCTGGAGTACCCCGACAGGGGCCAAGAACACTGAAGCTTTCTTT CAWSTPTGAKNTEAFF
. . TRBJ2-7 TRBV9 TGTGCCAGCAGCGAAGCCGGGACTGGAATCTACGAGCAGTACTTC CASSEAGTGIYEQYF
. . TRBJ2-7 TRBV29-1 TGCAGCGTTTCAGAGGGTATCCAGTACTTC CSVSEGIQYF
. . TRBJ2-7 TRBV18 TGTGCCAGCTCACCACAACGGAGCTCCTACGAGCAGTACTTC CASSPQRSSYEQYF
. TRBD1 TRBJ2-4 TRBV29-1 TGCAGCGTGGCACCAACAGGGGGAAACATTCAGTACTTC CSVAPTGGNIQYF
. . TRBJ2-7 TRBV27 TGTGCCAGCAGTTTAGGGTGGAGCTCCTACGAGCAGTACTTC CASSLGWSSYEQYF
. . TRBJ2-7 TRBV6-5 TGTGCCAGCAGCCTCCGGGACACATCCTACGAGCAGTACTTC CASSLRDTSYEQYF
few . TRBJ2-7 TRBV23-1 TGCGCCAGCAGTCAATATACCGTGGGAGCTCTCTACGAGCAGTACTTC CASSQYTVGALYEQYF
. . TRBJ1-4 TRBV27 TGTGCCAGCAGTGCCCGACCAGACGAAAAACTGTTTTTT CASSARPDEKLFF
few . TRBJ2-5 TRBV23-1 TGCGCCAGCAGTCCCGGGGTGAACCAAGAGACCCAGTACTTC CASSPGVNQETQYF
. TRBD1 TRBJ1-1 TRBV30 TGTGCCGGTTCTCAGGGGGCAAACACTGAAGCTTTCTTT CAGSQGANTEAFF
few . TRBJ2-4 TRBV29-1 TGCAGCGTTCGGGACCTGGGCAAAAACATTCAGTACTTC CSVRDLGKNIQYF
. TRBD2 TRBJ2-7 TRBV7-9 TGTGCCAGCAGCCTCCTAGCGGGGGGCTACGAGCAGTACTTC CASSLLAGGYEQYF
. . TRBJ2-3 TRBV6-5 TGTGCCAGCAGTGCGAAGGTAGATACGCAGTATTTT CASSAKVDTQYF
many TRBD1 TRBJ1-1 TRBV10-3 TGTGCCATCAGTGGGACTCCTCGCGGACAGGGCGGGGGTGAAGCTTTCTTT CAISGTPRGQGGGEAFF
. . TRBJ2-2 TRBV4-2 TGTGCCAGCAGCCCTCGGGCCGGGGAGCTGTTTTTT CASSPRAGELFF
. TRBD1 TRBJ1-5 TRBV4-1 TGCGCCAGCAGCCAAGCCGCCGGGACAGGGGGCTACAGCAATCAGCCCCAGCATTTT CASSQAAGTGGYSNQPQHF
. . TRBJ2-1 TRBV30 TGTGCCTGGAACCCCGGGGGGCCTAGACACAATGAGCAGTTCTTC CAWNPGGPRHNEQFF
. . TRBJ2-1 TRBV30 TGTGCCTGGACAAGGGGGTACGATTCCTACAATGAGCAGTTCTTC CAWTRGYDSYNEQFF
. . TRBJ1-1 TRBV30 TGTGCCTGGAGTTCGTTCGGGGGGGCTACTGAAGCTTTCTTT CAWSSFGGATEAFF
. . TRBJ2-3 TRBV27 TGTGCCAGCAGTGCCCAGAGCACAGATACGCAGTATTTT CASSAQSTDTQYF
. TRBD1 TRBJ1-2 TRBV30 TGTGCCTGGAGTGTATCTAGCCCCAGACAGGGAGGCTACACCTTC CAWSVSSPRQGGYTF
. . TRBJ2-7 TRBV5-6 TGTGCCAGCAGCTTGGAGCGGCTAGCGAGCGGCGAGCAGTACTTC CASSLERLASGEQYF
. . TRBJ1-2 TRBV30 TGTGCCTGGAGAAGCGGGACACGGGGCTACACCTTC CAWRSGTRGYTF
. . TRBJ1-5 TRBV9 TGTGCCAGCAGCCTCGGACCGACTAGCAATCAGCCCCAGCATTTT CASSLGPTSNQPQHF
. . TRBJ1-5 TRBV2 TGTGCCAGCAGTGAATTGGGCGGACTCCTACCCCAGCATTTT CASSELGGLLPQHF